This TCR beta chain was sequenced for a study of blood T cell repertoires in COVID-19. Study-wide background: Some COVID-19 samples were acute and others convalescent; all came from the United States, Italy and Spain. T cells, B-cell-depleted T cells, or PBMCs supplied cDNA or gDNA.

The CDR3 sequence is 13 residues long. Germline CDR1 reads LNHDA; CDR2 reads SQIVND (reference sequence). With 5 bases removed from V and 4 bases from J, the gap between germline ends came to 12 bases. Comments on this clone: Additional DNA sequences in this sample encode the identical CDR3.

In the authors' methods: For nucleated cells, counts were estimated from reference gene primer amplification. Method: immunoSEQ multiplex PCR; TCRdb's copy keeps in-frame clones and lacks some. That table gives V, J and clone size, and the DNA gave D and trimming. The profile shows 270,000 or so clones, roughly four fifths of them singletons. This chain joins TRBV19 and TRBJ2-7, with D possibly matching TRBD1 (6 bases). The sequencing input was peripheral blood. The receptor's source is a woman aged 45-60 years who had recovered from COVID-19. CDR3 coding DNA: TGTGCCAGTAGTCGGCAGGGGTCGTACGAGCAGTACTTC. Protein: CASSRQGSYEQYF.